This T cell receptor beta chain is drawn from a study of cytomegalovirus exposure and HLA in healthy donors. The PCR was carried out with 60 Vbeta primers and 13 Jbeta primers. The protocol was immunoSEQ multiplex PCR, while the TCRdb copy is restricted to in-frame clones and leaves out a portion. Among about 150,000 clones, 76% were seen once, and the ten largest hold roughly 1.8%. The ends lost 4 bases at V and 2 bases at J; junction bases unmatched: 3. The CDR3 length is 15 residues. CDR1 is SEHNR and CDR2 is FQNEAQ in the germline V gene (reference sequence). Findings and caveats of the study: Rare TCR sequences predominated, though certain public TCRs were found in many donors.

This clone was seen more than once but under ten times. Its target is unknown. This chain links TRBV7-9 with TRBJ1-4, with 8 nucleotides matching TRBD1. The source of this sequence is a woman aged 40-49 years in good health and CMV-seronegative. The sequenced material came from PBMCs. CDR3 coding DNA: TGTGCCAGCAGCTCGGACAGGGCGACTAATGAAAAACTGTTTTTT. Amino acids: CASSSDRATNEKLFF.